The 16 T cell receptor beta chains below come from one sample, sequenced in a study of regulatory T cells in long-lasting Graves disease. Researchers made TCR beta libraries by using iRepertoire HTBI primers and running Arm-PCR on CDR3 regions. A single record per CDR3 protein comes from TCRdb applying MiXCR to the multiplex PCR reads. The sample contains 400,000 to 500,000 distinct CDR3 sequences, roughly 15% of which appear only once. This sample's time point: newly diagnosed GD, antithyroid drugs for less than 3 months. Scientists built the TCR library using RNA that was extracted from PBMCs. The data also belong to a second study, concerning T cells in Graves' hyperthyroidism and ophthalmopathy.

Material: peripheral blood mononuclear cells (PBMCs), obtained at new diagnosis, from a patient treated with antithyroid drugs. The source is a woman between 50 and 59 years old with Graves disease.

Many counts were recorded for this clonotype. The genes are TRBV10-1 and TRBJ2-3, with TRBD2 matching over 12 bases. Trimming at V came to 7 bases and at J to 1 base, leaving 18 bases not matched to a gene. The CDR3 sequence is 20 residues long. In germline, CDR1 is WNHNN, CDR2 SYGVQD (reference sequence). CDR3 nucleotides: TGCGCCAGCATGGGTCCCGGGAGGCTAGCGGGAGGGACGGGCACAGATACGCAGTATTTT. Translated: CASMGPGRLAGGTGTDTQYF.

This clonotype occurred a few times. The rearrangement links TRBV11-3 to TRBJ2-4; D assignment may be TRBD1 or TRBD2 (5 bases each). The V gene lost 5 bases and the J gene lost 2 bases, with 13 bases spanning the gap. This CDR3 has 15 residues. Germline lookup yields CDR1 SGHNT and CDR2 YENEEA. The CDR3 bases are TGTGCCAGCAGCCCCCACCCGGGGCCCAAAAACATTCAGTACTTC. Amino acid sequence: CASSPHPGPKNIQYF.

This rearrangement joins TRBV6-2 or TRBV6-3 to TRBJ1-1; D remains unclear. The CDR3 runs 13 residues. The V gene lost 7 bases and the J gene lost 2 bases, with 11 bases spanning the gap. Germline values: CDR1 MNHEY, CDR2 SVGEGT. This CDR3 is CASTRQINTEAFF. In nucleotides, the CDR3 is TGTGCCAGCACACGGCAAATCAACACTGAAGCTTTCTTT.

This clonotype appeared a few times. This rearrangement joins TRBV10-1 to TRBJ2-4; either TRBD1 or TRBD2 may supply D (7 bases each). The CDR3 has 19 amino acids. Germline loops: CDR1 WNHNN, CDR2 SYGVQD (reference sequence). V lost 7 bases, J lost 1 base, and 26 bases lay in between. The CDR3 coding sequence is TGCGCCAGCAAATTTGTGGGGGGGGACAGAATAACGGCCAAAAACATTCAGTACTTC. This sequence encodes CASKFVGGDRITAKNIQYF.

This clonotype has a count of ten or more. The chain carries TRBV7-9 and TRBJ2-6; D gene uncertain. Germline assignment: CDR1 SEHNR and CDR2 FQNEAQ (reference sequence). The ends were cut back, 3 bases at V and 0 bases at J, with 6 bases in the middle. The CDR3 has 15 amino acids. In DNA form, the CDR3 reads TGTGCCAGCAGCTTTGGCGACTCTGGGGCCAACGTCCTGACTTTC. Translating it yields CASSFGDSGANVLTF.

This clonotype was seen many times. This chain connects TRBV2 to TRBJ2-5; 11 nucleotides align to TRBD2. From germline, CDR1 is SNHLY and CDR2 FYNNEI. Trimming took 5 bases from V and 5 from J; bases not matched to a gene: 7. CDR3 length: 15 residues. DNA of the CDR3: TGTGCCAGCAGTCCAAGGACTAGCGGGTACGAGACCCAGTACTTC. Its protein product is CASSPRTSGYETQYF. Full variable domain (missing parts from reference TRBV2 and TRBJ2-5): EPEVTQTPSHQVTQMGQEVILRCVPISNHLYFYWYRQILGQKVEFLVSFYNNEISEKSEIFDDQFSVERPDGSNFTLKIRSTKLEDSAMYFCASSPRTSGYETQYFGPGTRLLVL.

This clonotype was found many times. The chain links TRBV29-1 to TRBJ2-5, with unresolved D. Germline CDR1 reads SQVTM; CDR2 reads ANQGSEA. Trimming removed 0 bases from V and 0 bases from J, with 8 bases in between. The CDR3 contains 14 residues. CDR3 DNA: TGCAGCGTTGAAGATCGAGAGCACCAAGAGACCCAGTACTTC. Its protein product is CSVEDREHQETQYF.

This clonotype came up many times. The chain carries TRBV2 and TRBJ1-2, with 7 bases aligning to TRBD1. There are 14 residues in the CDR3. The V and J ends lost 4 bases and 4 bases, in that order; junction bases with no gene match: 6. Germline V gene lookup returns CDR1 SNHLY and CDR2 FYNNEI. The chain's CDR3 is CASSALQGSYGYTF. CDR3 in DNA: TGTGCCAGCAGTGCCTTACAGGGGAGCTATGGCTACACCTTC.

V and J are TRBV19 and TRBJ2-7; D remains ambiguous. The germline V gene has CDR1 LNHDA and CDR2 SQIVND (reference sequence). The ends were cut back, 2 bases at V and 2 bases at J, with 13 bases in the middle. This CDR3 comprises 15 residues. For the CDR3, the DNA is TGTGCCAGTAGTATATCGGCCAGACGTCCCTACGAGCAGTACTTC. Encoded protein: CASSISARRPYEQYF. Looking up the rest from reference TRBV19 and TRBJ2-7 gives the full variable domain: DGGITQSPKYLFRKEGQNVTLSCEQNLNHDAMYWYRQDPGQGLRLIYYSQIVNDFQKGDIAEGYSVSREKKESFPLTVTSAQKNPTAFYLCASSISARRPYEQYFGPGTRLTVT.

This clonotype has more than one count but fewer than ten. The CDR3 region has the DNA TGTGCCAGCCCTCTACAGCCCACCGAGGGGCGGGATGAGCAGTTCTTC. Its translation is CASPLQPTEGRDEQFF. V usage is TRBV2 and J usage is TRBJ2-1; the D gene could be TRBD1 or TRBD2 (5 bases each). CDR3 length equals 16 residues. Trimming shortened V by 8 bases and J by 8 bases, and 25 bases separated the two germline ends. Germline V gene data show CDR1 as SNHLY and CDR2 as FYNNEI.

This clonotype has a handful of counts. The rearrangement joins TRBV20-1 to TRBJ2-7, with D possibly being TRBD1 or TRBD2 (5 bases each). The CDR3 consists of 15 residues. V was trimmed by 3 bases and J by 2 bases, leaving 17 bases between them. Germline CDR1 is DFQATT and CDR2 is SNEGSKA (reference sequence). The CDR3 bases are TGCAGTGCTAGTCGACCGACCGGGACCGCCTACGAGCAGTACTTC. Its translation is CSASRPTGTAYEQYF.

In this sample, this clonotype turned up many times. The rearrangement joins TRBV7-8 to TRBJ2-7; 13 bases are a match to TRBD2. Germline trimming cut 1 base from V and 3 bases from J; bases unmatched to any gene: 12. CDR3 length equals 19 residues. Per germline, CDR1 SGHVS and CDR2 FQNEAQ. CDR3 sequence: CASSLGTSGRAGTFYEQYF. In DNA, the CDR3 is TGTGCCAGCAGCTTAGGTACTAGCGGGAGGGCCGGCACATTCTACGAGCAGTACTTC.

This clonotype was seen many times. The rearrangement links TRBV6-1 to TRBJ1-2; 10 bases are a match to TRBD1. CDR1 is MNHNS, CDR2 SASEGT, per germline. After removal of 7 bases from V and 5 bases from J, the junction contained 10 bases not matched to a gene. This CDR3 comprises 15 residues. The CDR3 DNA is TGTGCCAGCACCGGGGGACAGGGGAAGGGTTATGGCTACACCTTC. It is translated as CASTGGQGKGYGYTF.

The chain uses TRBV5-6 and TRBJ2-7, with D possibly being TRBD2 (5 bases). The CDR3 contains 14 residues. Deletions cut 3 bases from V and 5 bases from J, with 15 bases between. Germline values: CDR1 SGHDT, CDR2 YYEEEE. CDR3 sequence: CASSSDGAGDEQYF. For the CDR3, the DNA is TGTGCCAGCAGCTCGGACGGAGCCGGGGACGAGCAGTACTTC.

This clonotype was seen a few times. The V call is TRBV5-1, the J call TRBJ2-1, with 7 bases identical to TRBD1. Trimming at V came to 4 bases and at J to 5 bases, leaving 6 bases not matched to a gene. In germline, CDR1 is SGHRS, CDR2 YFSETQ. This CDR3 has 14 amino acids. The CDR3: CASSGQVPNNEQFF. The CDR3, as DNA: TGCGCCAGCAGCGGACAGGTTCCTAACAATGAGCAGTTCTTC.

This clonotype was seen more than once but under ten times. This chain joins TRBV3-1 and TRBJ2-5; D remains unclear. Germline CDR1 is LGHDT and CDR2 is YNNKEL (reference sequence). Deletions cut 0 bases from V and 5 bases from J, with 13 bases between. The CDR3 length is 15 residues. The CDR3 reads CASSQDVEVWETQYF. DNA of the CDR3: TGTGCCAGCAGCCAAGATGTCGAGGTGTGGGAGACCCAGTACTTC.